This TCR beta chain was captured in a study of human T cells and chemical hapten exposure. On this clonotype itself: Its specificity is unknown.

Time point: patch test 3, about 24 weeks after DPC sensitization. Stated treatment: therapeutic diphenylcyclopropenone sensitization with weekly scalp DPC. Study-wide findings and caveats: With regard to DPC sensitization, TCRs above 1 in 1000 frequency did not change.

Authors' data handling: The number of TCRs in each sample had a median of about 100,000 and spanned roughly 23,224 to 700,000. One entry per CDR3 protein, called by TCRdb with MiXCR from the RACE reads. In this record, the V and J calls reflect TCRdb's handling and not the investigators' own analysis. The data contain roughly 100,000 distinct CDR3 sequences, roughly a third of them seen just once; the ten biggest clones take up around 2.5%. CDR3 length: 14 amino acids. V was pared by 5 bases and J by 6 bases, with 7 bases of the junction left unmatched. Germline CDR1 reads SGHRS; CDR2 reads YFSETQ. The specimen was whole blood, collected in connection with sensitization to the hapten diphenylcyclopropenone (DPC). The receptor was isolated from a man aged 35-49 years with alopecia areata. Some clones in this sample may be carry-over from other donors' samples. The chain joins TRBV5-1 to TRBJ2-3; 9 nucleotides align to TRBD2. The DNA of the CDR3 is TGCGCCAGCAGGATTCTAGCGGGACGGGATACGCAGTATTTT. Protein sequence: CASRILAGRDTQYF.